This T cell receptor (beta chain) originates from a study of graft-versus-host responses after intestinal transplantation. On the study more broadly: Anti-thymocyte globulin induction preceded 2 to 4 years of tacrolimus and steroid maintenance in all recipients.

Sequencing used immunoSEQ multiplex PCR; TCRdb keeps in-frame clones, though not all of them. The table lists over 100,000 clones, about 92% of them singletons, with about 0.25% in the top ten. Regarding the study as a whole: Levels of circulating GvH clones at their peak were associated with early post-transplant HvG declines.

Comment on this clone: Antigen: not known.

This clonotype originated in a human donor who was the organ donor for an intestinal transplant. The material sequenced was unstimulated CD4+ T cells sorted from spleen or lymph node cells, taken before transplant.

The CDR3 region is CASSLGVSTDTQYF. CDR3 in DNA: TGTGCCAGCAGCTTGGGAGTGTCCACAGATACGCAGTATTTT. The chain couples TRBV5-6 to TRBJ2-3; D remains unclear. Per germline, CDR1 SGHDT and CDR2 YYEEEE. V lost 0 bases and J 2 bases, leaving 7 bases between the germline ends. The CDR3 has 14 amino acids.